Below, one T cell receptor (beta chain) is given with its context. The antigen remains unidentified. The assay was immunoSEQ multiplex PCR, and TCRdb's table has in-frame clones only and misses some. The repertoire consists of under 40,000 clones, with less than 95% occurring once and the leading ten covering 7.5% to 9.5%. The CDR3 runs to 15 residues. CDR1 and CDR2 from the germline V gene are MNHEY and SMNVEV (reference sequence). V lost 10 bases and J lost 7, with 22 bases in between. This specimen belongs to a study of T cells in tuberculosis. Looking at the study overall: IGRA-negative adolescents, IGRA-positive adolescents with latent tuberculosis and adults with active tuberculosis formed this South African cohort.

Notes on the study in general: Active tuberculosis alpha repertoires lay closer to GMM-specific TCRs than controls'.

V is TRBV27 and J is TRBJ1-4, with TRBD1 as a possible D gene (6 bases). The source of this sequence is a donor between 10 and 35 years old with latent tuberculosis or without tuberculosis infection. The sequenced sample was PBMCs. DNA for the CDR3: TGTGCCATCCTCGAGGTTACAGGGTGGCCTGAAAAACTGTTTTTT. This translates into CAILEVTGWPEKLFF.